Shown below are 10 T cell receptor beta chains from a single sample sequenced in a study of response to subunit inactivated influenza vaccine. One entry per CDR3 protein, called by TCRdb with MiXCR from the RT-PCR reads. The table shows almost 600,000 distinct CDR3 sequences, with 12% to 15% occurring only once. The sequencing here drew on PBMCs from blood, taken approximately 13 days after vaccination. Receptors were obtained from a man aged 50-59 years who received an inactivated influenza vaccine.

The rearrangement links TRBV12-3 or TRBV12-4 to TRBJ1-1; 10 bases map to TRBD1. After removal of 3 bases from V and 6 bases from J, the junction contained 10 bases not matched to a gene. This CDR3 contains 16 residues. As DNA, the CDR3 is TGTGCCAGCAGTTTGTCGACAGGGGGCTTGTCCTCTGAAGCTTTCTTT. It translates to CASSLSTGGLSSEAFF.

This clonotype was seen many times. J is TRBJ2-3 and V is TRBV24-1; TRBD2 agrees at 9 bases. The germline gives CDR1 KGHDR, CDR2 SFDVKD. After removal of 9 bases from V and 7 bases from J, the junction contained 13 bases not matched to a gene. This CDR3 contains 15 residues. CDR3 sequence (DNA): TGTGCCACCGGACACCGGCGGGAGGGCCTCAATACGCAGTATTTT. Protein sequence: CATGHRREGLNTQYF.

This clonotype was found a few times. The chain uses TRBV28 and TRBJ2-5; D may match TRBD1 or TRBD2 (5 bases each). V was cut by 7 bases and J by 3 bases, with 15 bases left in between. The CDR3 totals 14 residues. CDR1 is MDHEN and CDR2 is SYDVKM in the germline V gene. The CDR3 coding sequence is TGTGCCAGCACACTTGGGACCCAAAAAGAGACCCAGTACTTC. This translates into CASTLGTQKETQYF. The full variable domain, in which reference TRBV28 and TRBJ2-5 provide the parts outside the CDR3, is DVKVTQSSRYLVKRTGEKVFLECVQDMDHENMFWYRQDPGLGLRLIYFSYDVKMKEKGDIPEGYSVSREKKERFSLILESASTNQTSMYLCASTLGTQKETQYFGPGTRLLVL.

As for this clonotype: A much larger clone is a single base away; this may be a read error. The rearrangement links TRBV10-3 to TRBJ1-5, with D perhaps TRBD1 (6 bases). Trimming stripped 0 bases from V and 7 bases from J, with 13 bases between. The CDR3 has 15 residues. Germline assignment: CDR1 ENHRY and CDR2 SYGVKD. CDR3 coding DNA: TGTGCCATCAGTGAGTCGTTGACAGGTAGACAGCCCCAGCATTTT. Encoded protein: CAISESLTGRQPQHF.

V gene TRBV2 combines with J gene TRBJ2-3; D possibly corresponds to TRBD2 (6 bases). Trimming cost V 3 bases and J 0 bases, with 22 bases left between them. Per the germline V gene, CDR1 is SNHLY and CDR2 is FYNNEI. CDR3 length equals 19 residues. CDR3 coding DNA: TGTGCCAGCAGTGATCCTTCCCTCATGGGAGGATCTAGCACAGATACGCAGTATTTT. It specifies CASSDPSLMGGSSTDTQYF. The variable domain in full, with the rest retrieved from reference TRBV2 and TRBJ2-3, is EPEVTQTPSHQVTQMGQEVILRCVPISNHLYFYWYRQILGQKVEFLVSFYNNEISEKSEIFDDQFSVERPDGSNFTLKIRSTKLEDSAMYFCASSDPSLMGGSSTDTQYFGPGTRLTVL.

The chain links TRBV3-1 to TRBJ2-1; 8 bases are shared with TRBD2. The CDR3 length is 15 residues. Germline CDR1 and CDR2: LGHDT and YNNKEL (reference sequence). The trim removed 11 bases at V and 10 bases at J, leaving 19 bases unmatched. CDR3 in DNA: TGTGCCTGCTCCCAAGACCTCGGGGGGGCACGGGAGCAGTTCTTC. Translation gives CACSQDLGGAREQFF.

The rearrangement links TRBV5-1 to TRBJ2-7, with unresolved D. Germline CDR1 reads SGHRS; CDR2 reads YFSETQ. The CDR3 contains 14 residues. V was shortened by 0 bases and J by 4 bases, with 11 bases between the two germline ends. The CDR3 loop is CASSLVQARYEQYF. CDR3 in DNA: TGCGCCAGCAGCTTGGTGCAGGCTCGGTACGAGCAGTACTTC.

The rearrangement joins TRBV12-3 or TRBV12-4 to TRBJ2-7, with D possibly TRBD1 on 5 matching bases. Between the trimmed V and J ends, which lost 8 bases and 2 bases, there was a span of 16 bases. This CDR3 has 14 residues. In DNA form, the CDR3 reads TGTGCCAGCTCAGACAGTAATGAAGCCTACGAGCAGTACTTC. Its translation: CASSDSNEAYEQYF.

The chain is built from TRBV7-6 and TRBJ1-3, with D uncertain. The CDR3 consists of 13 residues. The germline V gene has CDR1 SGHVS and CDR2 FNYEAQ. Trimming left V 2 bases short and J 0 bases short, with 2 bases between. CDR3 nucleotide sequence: TGTGCCAGCAGCTTATTCTCTGGAAACACCATATATTTT. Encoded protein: CASSLFSGNTIYF.

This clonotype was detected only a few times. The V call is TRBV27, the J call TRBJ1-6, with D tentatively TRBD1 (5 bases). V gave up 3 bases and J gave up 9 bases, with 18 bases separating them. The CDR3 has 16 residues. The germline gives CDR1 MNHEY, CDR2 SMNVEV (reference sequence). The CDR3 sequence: CASSFGGGNLPSPLHF. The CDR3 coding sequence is TGTGCCAGCAGTTTCGGGGGGGGTAATCTACCTTCACCCCTCCACTTT.